This is a list of T cell receptor beta chains from one sample in a study of blood T cell repertoires in COVID-19. Sequencing used immunoSEQ multiplex PCR; TCRdb keeps in-frame clones, though not all of them. Of more than 200,000 clones in the sample, less than 90% are singletons; the top ten hold 1.5% to 2%. The sample comprised peripheral blood. Receptor source: a man aged 65 to 85 with acute or convalescent COVID-19. CDR3s include the opening cysteine and the closing phenylalanine or tryptophan. D genes are given only for firm matches. Clone size is not always given. Where it is, it says once, few, many or a class for expanded clones.

V,size,D,J,DNA,CDR3
TRBV15,few,-,TRBJ1-5,TGTGCCACCAGCAGAGGCGAGGTTAATCAGCCCCAGCATTTT,CATSRGEVNQPQHF
TRBV7-2,-,-,TRBJ1-4,TGTGCCAGCAGCTACCAGGCGGGGCCTGAGGCGGGACTGTTTTTT,CASSYQAGPEAGLFF
TRBV19,-,-,TRBJ2-1,TGTGCCAGTAAGAGTGCAGGGGACAATGAGCAGTTCTTC,CASKSAGDNEQFF
TRBV11-2,-,-,TRBJ2-3,TGTGCCAGCACAACGGGACTTCCCACAGATACGCAGTATTTT,CASTTGLPTDTQYF
TRBV6-5,-,TRBD1,TRBJ2-7,TGTGCCAGCAGTTACGACAGGGGAGGCTCCTACGAGCAGTACTTC,CASSYDRGGSYEQYF
TRBV11-2,-,TRBD1,TRBJ2-7,TGTGCCAGCAGCCCACAGGGGTACGAGCAGTACTTC,CASSPQGYEQYF
TRBV12-5,-,-,TRBJ2-7,TGTGCTAGTGGTTTGAGTCAGGGGATTGGCGAGCAGTACTTC,CASGLSQGIGEQYF
TRBV7-2,-,TRBD1,TRBJ1-3,TGTGCCAGCAGCTTAGCGGGGGGACAGTCTGGAAACACCATATATTTT,CASSLAGGQSGNTIYF
TRBV4-2,-,-,TRBJ2-1,TGTGCCAGCAGCCCTGACCAGAGGAATGAGCAGTTCTTC,CASSPDQRNEQFF
TRBV24-1,-,TRBD1,TRBJ2-2,TGTGCCACCTCCGGGACAGGGAGCACCGGGGAGCTGTTTTTT,CATSGTGSTGELFF
TRBV20-1,-,-,TRBJ2-7,TGCAGTGCTAGTTTGCCAGGGGCCACCTACGAGCAGTACTTC,CSASLPGATYEQYF
TRBV28,once,-,TRBJ2-6,TGTGCCAGCAGTCCCAACTTCAGGGCGTCTGGGGCCAACGTCCTGACTTTC,CASSPNFRASGANVLTF
TRBV5-1,-,TRBD1,TRBJ2-1,TGCGCCAGCAGTCCCGGACAGGGGCAGAATGAGCAGTTCTTC,CASSPGQGQNEQFF
TRBV7-2,-,TRBD1,TRBJ1-1,TGTGCCAGCAGCTCGCAGGGGGTTATGACTGAAGCTTTCTTT,CASSSQGVMTEAFF
TRBV5-1,once,-,TRBJ2-2,TGCGCCAGCAGCCCCAACTGGGAGGTGTGGACCGGGGAGCTGTTTTTT,CASSPNWEVWTGELFF
TRBV9,few,-,TRBJ2-7,TGTGCCAGCAGCGTAGATAGCGCGCCCTCCTACGAGCAGTACTTC,CASSVDSAPSYEQYF
TRBV2,-,TRBD2,TRBJ2-7,TGTGCCAGCAGCATACTAGCGGGAGGTCCCTACGAGCAGTACTTC,CASSILAGGPYEQYF
TRBV6-5,once,-,TRBJ2-7,TGTGCCAGCAGCGCTGCCAGCAGGGTAGTCGAGCAGTACTTC,CASSAASRVVEQYF
TRBV7-2,few,-,TRBJ1-2,TGTGCCAGCAGTCCACAGGGTGGCTATGGCTACACCTTC,CASSPQGGYGYTF